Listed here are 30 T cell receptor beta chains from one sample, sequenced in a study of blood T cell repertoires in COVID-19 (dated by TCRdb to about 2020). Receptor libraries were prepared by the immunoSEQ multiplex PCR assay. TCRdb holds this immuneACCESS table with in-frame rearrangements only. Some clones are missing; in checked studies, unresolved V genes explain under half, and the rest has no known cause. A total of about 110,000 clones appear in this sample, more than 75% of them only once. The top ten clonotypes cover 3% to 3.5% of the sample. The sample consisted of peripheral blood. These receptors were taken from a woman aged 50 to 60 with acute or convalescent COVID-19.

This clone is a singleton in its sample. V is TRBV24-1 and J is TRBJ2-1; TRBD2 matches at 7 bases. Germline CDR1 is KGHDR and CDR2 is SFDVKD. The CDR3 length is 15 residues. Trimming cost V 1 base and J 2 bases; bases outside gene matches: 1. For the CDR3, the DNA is TGTGCCACCAGTGATTTAACTAGCGCCTACAATGAGCAGTTCTTC. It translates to CATSDLTSAYNEQFF.

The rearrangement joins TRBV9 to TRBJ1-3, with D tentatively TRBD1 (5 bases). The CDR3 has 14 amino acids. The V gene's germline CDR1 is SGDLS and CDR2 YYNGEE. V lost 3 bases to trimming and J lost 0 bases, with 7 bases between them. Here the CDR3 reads CASSEDSSGNTIYF. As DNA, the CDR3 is TGTGCCAGCAGCGAAGACAGCTCTGGAAACACCATATATTTT.

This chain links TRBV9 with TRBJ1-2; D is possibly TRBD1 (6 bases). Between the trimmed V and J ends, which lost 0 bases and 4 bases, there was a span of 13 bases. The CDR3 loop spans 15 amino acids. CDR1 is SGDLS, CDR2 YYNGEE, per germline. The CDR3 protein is CASSVEGHLLYGYTF. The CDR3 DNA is TGTGCCAGCAGCGTAGAGGGACACCTTCTCTATGGCTACACCTTC.

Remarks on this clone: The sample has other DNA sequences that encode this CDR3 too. DNA for the CDR3: TGCGCCAGCAGCTTGGGGAGATTCACAGATACGCAGTATTTT. It codes for CASSLGRFTDTQYF. V is TRBV5-1 and J is TRBJ2-3; D is unclear. Germline assignment: CDR1 SGHRS and CDR2 YFSETQ. The CDR3 loop spans 14 amino acids. V lost 0 bases to trimming and J lost 2 bases, with 7 bases between them.

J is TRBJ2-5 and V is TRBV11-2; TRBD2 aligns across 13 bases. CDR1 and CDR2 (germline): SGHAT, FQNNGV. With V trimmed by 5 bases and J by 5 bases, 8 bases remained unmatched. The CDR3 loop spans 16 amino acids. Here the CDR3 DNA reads TGTGCCAGCAGCCCACTTGGGACTAGCGGGACGGAGACCCAGTACTTC. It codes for CASSPLGTSGTETQYF.

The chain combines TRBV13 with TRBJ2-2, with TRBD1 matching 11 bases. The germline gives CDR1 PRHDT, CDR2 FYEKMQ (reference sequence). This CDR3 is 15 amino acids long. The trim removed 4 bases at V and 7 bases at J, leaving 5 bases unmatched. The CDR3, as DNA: TGTGCCAGCAGCTCTGGACAGGGGGCGGACGGGGAGCTGTTTTTT. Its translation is CASSSGQGADGELFF.

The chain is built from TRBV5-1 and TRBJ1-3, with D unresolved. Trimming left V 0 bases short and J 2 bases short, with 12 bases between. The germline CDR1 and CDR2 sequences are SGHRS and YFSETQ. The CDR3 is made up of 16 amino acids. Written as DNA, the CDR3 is TGCGCCAGCAGCTTGGGGCTCGGGGAGGCTGGAAACACCATATATTTT. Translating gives CASSLGLGEAGNTIYF.

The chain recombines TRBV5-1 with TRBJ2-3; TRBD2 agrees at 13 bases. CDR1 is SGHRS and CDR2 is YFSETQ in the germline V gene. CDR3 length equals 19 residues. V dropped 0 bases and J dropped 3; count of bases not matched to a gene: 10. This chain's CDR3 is CASSLGVLWTSGRTDTQYF. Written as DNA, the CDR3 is TGCGCCAGCAGCTTGGGAGTACTTTGGACTAGCGGGAGAACAGATACGCAGTATTTT.

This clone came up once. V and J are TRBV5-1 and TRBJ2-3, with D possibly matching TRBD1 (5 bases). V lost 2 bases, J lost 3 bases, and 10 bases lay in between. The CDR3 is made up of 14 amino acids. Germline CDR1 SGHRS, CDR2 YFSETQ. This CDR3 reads CASSLDSSTDTQYF. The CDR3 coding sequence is TGCGCCAGCAGCTTAGACAGCTCAACAGATACGCAGTATTTT.

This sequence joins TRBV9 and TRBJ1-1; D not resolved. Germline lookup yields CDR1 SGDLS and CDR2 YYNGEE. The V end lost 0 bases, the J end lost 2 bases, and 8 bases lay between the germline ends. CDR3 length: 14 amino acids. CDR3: CASSVGQFNTEAFF. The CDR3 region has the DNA TGTGCCAGCAGCGTAGGGCAGTTCAACACTGAAGCTTTCTTT.

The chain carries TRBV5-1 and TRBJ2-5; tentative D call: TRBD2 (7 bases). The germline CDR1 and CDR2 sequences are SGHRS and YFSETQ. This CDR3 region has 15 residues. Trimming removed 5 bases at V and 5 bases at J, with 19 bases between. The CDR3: CASRPGGGAGETQYF. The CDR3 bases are TGCGCCAGCAGGCCGGGCGGGGGCGCGGGCGAGACCCAGTACTTC.

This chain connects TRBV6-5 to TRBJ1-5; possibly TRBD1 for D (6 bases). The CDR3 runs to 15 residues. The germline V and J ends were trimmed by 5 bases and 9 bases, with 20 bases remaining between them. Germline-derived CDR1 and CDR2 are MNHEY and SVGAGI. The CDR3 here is CASSPTTGAQTPQHF. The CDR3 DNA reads TGTGCCAGCAGTCCGACGACAGGCGCTCAGACGCCCCAGCATTTT.

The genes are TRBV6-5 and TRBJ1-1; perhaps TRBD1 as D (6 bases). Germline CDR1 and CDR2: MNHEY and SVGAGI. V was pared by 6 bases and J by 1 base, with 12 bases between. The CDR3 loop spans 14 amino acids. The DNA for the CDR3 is TGTGCCAGCAGCGGGACATCGACGAACACTGAAGCTTTCTTT. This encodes CASSGTSTNTEAFF.

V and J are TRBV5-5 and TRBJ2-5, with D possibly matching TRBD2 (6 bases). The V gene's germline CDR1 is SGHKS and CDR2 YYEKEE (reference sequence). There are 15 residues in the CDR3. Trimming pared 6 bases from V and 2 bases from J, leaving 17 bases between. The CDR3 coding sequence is TGTGCCAGCACCGAAAAGGCTGGGGGGCAAGAGACCCAGTACTTC. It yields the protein CASTEKAGGQETQYF.

The CDR3 DNA reads TGTGCCAGCAGCCCCAGAGCGGGAGGTGTAGATACGCAGTATTTT. Translating gives CASSPRAGGVDTQYF. The chain joins TRBV5-5 to TRBJ2-3; TRBD2 matches 9 bases. Germline-derived CDR1 and CDR2 are SGHKS and YYEKEE (reference sequence). The V gene end was trimmed by 4 bases and the J gene end by 5 bases; junction bases not matched to a gene: 8. This CDR3 is 15 amino acids long.

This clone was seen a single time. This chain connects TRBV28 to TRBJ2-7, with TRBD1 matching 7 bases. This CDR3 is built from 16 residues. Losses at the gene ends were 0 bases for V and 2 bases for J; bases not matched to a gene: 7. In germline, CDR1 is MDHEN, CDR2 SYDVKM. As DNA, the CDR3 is TGTGCCAGCAGTTTATGGCGGGTGGGACAGACCTACGAGCAGTACTTC. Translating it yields CASSLWRVGQTYEQYF. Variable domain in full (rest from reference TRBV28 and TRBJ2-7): DVKVTQSSRYLVKRTGEKVFLECVQDMDHENMFWYRQDPGLGLRLIYFSYDVKMKEKGDIPEGYSVSREKKERFSLILESASTNQTSMYLCASSLWRVGQTYEQYFGPGTRLTVT.

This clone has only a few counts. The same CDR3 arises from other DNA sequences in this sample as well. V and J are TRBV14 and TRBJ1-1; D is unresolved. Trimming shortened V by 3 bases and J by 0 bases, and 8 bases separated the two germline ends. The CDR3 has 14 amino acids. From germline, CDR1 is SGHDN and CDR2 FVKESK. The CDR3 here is CASSHPGMNTEAFF. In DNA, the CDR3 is TGTGCCAGCAGCCATCCGGGTATGAACACTGAAGCTTTCTTT.

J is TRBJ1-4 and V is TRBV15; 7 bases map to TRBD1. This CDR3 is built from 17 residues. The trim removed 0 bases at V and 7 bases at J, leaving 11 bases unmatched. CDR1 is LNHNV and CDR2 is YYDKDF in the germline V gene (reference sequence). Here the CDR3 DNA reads TGTGCCACCAGCAGAGAGGGTGGGGCAGGGGGAATTGAAAAACTGTTTTTT. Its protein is CATSREGGAGGIEKLFF.

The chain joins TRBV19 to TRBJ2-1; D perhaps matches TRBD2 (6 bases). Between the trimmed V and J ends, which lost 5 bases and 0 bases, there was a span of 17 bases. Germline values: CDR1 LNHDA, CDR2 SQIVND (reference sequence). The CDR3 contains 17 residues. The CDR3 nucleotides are TGTGCCAGTAGTTCCGGGACTCGTGTGGGCTCCTACAATGAGCAGTTCTTC. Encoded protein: CASSSGTRVGSYNEQFF.

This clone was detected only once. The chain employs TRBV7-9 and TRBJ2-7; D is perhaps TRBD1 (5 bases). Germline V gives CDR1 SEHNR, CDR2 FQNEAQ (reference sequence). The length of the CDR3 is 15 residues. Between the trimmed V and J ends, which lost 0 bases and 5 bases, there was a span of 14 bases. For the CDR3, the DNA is TGTGCCAGCAGCTTAGCGGCGGACACGCGCCACGAGCAGTACTTC. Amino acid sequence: CASSLAADTRHEQYF.

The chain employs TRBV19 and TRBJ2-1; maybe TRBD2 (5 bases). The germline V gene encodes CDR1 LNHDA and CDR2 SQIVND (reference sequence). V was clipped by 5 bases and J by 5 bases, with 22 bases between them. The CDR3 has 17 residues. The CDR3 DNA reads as TGTGCCAGTAGTCGGGGAGCACCGACCCTGACTAACAATGAGCAGTTCTTC. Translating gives CASSRGAPTLTNNEQFF. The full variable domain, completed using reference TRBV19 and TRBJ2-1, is DGGITQSPKYLFRKEGQNVTLSCEQNLNHDAMYWYRQDPGQGLRLIYYSQIVNDFQKGDIAEGYSVSREKKESFPLTVTSAQKNPTAFYLCASSRGAPTLTNNEQFFGPGTRLTVL.

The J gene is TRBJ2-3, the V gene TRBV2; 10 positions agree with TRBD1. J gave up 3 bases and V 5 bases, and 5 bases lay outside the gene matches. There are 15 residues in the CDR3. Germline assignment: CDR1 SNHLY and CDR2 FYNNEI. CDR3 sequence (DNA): TGTGCCAGCAGTTCCGACAGGGGGCGAACAGATACGCAGTATTTT. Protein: CASSSDRGRTDTQYF.

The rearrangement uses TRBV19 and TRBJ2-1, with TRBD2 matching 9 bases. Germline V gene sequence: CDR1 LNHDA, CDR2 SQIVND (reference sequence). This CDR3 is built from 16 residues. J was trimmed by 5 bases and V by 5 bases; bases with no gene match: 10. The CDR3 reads CASSPYSGSGNNEQFF. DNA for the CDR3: TGTGCCAGTAGTCCTTATAGCGGGAGTGGGAACAATGAGCAGTTCTTC.

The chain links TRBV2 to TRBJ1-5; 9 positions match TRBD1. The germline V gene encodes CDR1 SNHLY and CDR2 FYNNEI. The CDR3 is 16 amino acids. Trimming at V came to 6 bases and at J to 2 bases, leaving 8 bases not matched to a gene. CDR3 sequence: CASSQGQGRGNQPQHF. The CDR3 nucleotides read TGTGCCAGCAGCCAGGGACAGGGACGGGGCAATCAGCCCCAGCATTTT.

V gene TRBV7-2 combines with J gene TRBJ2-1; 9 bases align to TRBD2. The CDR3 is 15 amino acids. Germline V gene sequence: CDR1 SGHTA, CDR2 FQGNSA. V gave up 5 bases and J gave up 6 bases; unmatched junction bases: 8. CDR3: CASSPGTSLTNEQFF. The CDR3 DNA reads TGTGCCAGCAGCCCCGGGACTAGCCTCACCAATGAGCAGTTCTTC.

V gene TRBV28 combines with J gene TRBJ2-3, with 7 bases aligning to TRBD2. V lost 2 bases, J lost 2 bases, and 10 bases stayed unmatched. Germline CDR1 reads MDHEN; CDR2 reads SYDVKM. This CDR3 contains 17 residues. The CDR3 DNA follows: TGTGCCAGCAGTTTAGCGGGGGACGGACTAGACACAGATACGCAGTATTTT. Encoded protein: CASSLAGDGLDTDTQYF.

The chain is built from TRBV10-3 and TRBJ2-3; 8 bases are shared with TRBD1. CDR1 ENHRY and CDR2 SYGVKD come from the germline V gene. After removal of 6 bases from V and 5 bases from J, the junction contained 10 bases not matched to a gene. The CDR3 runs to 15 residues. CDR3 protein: CAISFTRGLGDTQYF. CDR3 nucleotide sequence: TGTGCCATCAGCTTCACCAGGGGGCTAGGAGATACGCAGTATTTT.

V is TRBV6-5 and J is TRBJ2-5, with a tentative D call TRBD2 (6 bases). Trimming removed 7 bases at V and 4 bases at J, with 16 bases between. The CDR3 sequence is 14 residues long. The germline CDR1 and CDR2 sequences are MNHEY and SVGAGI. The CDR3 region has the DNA TGTGCCAGCAACCGACTAGGTCAGCCAGAGACCCAGTACTTC. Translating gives CASNRLGQPETQYF.

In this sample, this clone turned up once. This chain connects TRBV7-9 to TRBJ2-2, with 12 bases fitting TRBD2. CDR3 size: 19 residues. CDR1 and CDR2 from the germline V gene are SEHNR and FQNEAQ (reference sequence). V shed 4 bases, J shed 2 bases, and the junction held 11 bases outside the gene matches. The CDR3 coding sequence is TGTGCCAGCAGCTCCAGGAAGACTAGCGGGAGTGTAAACACCGGGGAGCTGTTTTTT. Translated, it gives CASSSRKTSGSVNTGELFF.

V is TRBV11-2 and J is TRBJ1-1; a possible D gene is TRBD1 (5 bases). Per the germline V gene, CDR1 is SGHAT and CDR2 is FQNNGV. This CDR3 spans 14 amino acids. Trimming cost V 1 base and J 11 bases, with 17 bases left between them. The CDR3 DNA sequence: TGTGCCAGCAGCTTAGGCTGGCAGGGTGCAGGGGCTTTCTTT. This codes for CASSLGWQGAGAFF.